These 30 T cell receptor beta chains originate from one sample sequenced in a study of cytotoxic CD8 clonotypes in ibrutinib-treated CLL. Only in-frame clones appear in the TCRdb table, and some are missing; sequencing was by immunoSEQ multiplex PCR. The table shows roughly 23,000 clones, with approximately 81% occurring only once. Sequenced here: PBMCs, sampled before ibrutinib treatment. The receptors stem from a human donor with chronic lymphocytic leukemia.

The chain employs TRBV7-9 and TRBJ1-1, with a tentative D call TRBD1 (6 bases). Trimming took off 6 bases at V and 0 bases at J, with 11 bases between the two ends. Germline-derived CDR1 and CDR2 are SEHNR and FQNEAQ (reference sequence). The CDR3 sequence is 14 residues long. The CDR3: CASRLGGLNTEAFF. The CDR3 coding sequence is TGTGCCAGCAGGCTAGGGGGGCTGAACACTGAAGCTTTCTTT.

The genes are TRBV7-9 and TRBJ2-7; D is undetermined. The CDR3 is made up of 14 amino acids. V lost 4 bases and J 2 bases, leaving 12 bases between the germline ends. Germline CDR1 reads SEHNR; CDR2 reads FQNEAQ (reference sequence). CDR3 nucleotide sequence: TGTGCCAGCAGCTCCCTAGGAAGGACCTACGAGCAGTACTTC. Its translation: CASSSLGRTYEQYF.

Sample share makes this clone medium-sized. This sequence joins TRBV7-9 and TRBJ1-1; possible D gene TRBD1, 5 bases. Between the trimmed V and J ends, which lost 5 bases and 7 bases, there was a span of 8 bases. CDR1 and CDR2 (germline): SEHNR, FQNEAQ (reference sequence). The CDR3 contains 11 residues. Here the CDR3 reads CASSRGFEAFF. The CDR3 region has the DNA TGTGCCAGCAGCAGGGGCTTTGAAGCTTTCTTT. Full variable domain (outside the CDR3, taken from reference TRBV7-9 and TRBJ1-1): DTGVSQNPRHKITKRGQNVTFRCDPISEHNRLYWYRQTLGQGPEFLTYFQNEAQLEKSRLLSDRFSAERPKGSFSTLEIQRTEQGDSAMYLCASSRGFEAFFGQGTRLTVV.

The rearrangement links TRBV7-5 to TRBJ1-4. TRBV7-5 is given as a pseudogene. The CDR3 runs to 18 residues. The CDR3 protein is CVRSLRIDRAFPNEKLFF. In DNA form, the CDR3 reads TGTGTCAGAAGCTTAAGAATTGATAGGGCCTTCCCTAATGAAAAACTGTTTTTT.

The DNA of the CDR3 is TGCGCCAGCAGCTTGGGTGGCCTCTCACTCCAATGGGACACTGAAGCTTTCTTT. Encoded protein: CASSLGGLSLQWDTEAFF. The rearrangement links TRBV5-1 to TRBJ1-1; no clear D. The CDR3 covers 18 residues. V lost 0 bases and J 3 bases, leaving 21 bases between the germline ends. Germline loops: CDR1 SGHRS, CDR2 YFSETQ.

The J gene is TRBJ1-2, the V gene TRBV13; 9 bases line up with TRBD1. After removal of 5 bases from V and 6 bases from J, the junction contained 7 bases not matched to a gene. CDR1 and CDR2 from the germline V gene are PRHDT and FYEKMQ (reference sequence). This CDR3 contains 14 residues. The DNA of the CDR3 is TGTGCCAGCAGCGAGGGACAGGGACTGGATGGCTACACCTTC. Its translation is CASSEGQGLDGYTF.

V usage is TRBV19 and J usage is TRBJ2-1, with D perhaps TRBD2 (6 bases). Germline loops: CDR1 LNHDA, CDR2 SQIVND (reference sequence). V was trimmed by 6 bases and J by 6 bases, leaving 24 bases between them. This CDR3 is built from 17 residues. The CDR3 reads CASSFGGTGEMGNEQFF. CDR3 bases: TGTGCCAGTAGCTTCGGCGGGACGGGAGAAATGGGCAATGAGCAGTTCTTC.

The CDR3 DNA follows: TGTGCCAGTAGTATGGCCTCTGACGGAAGGTACTATGGCTACACCTTC. It translates to CASSMASDGRYYGYTF. J is TRBJ1-2 and V is TRBV19; D gene ambiguous. The germline CDR1 and CDR2 sequences are LNHDA and SQIVND (reference sequence). This CDR3 contains 16 residues. V lost 3 bases, J lost 3 bases, and 17 bases lay in between.

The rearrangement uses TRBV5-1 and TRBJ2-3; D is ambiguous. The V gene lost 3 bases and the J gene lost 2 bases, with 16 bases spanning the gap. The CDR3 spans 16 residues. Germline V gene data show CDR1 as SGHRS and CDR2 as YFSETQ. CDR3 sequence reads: CASSSAIRSDTDTQYF. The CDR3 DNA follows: TGCGCCAGCAGCTCCGCCATCAGGTCAGACACAGATACGCAGTATTTT.

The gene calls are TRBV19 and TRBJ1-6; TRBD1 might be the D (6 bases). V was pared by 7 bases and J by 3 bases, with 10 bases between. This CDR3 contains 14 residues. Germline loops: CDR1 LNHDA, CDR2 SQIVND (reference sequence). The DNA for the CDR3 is TGTGCCAGTACGGCGGGACACTATAATTCACCCCTCCACTTT. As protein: CASTAGHYNSPLHF.

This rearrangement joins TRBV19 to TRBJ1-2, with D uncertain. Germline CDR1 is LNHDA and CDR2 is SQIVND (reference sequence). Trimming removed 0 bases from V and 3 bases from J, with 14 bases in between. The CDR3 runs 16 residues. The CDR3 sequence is CASSIEKGTSYYGYTF. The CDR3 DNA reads TGTGCCAGTAGTATAGAAAAGGGTACTAGTTACTATGGCTACACCTTC.

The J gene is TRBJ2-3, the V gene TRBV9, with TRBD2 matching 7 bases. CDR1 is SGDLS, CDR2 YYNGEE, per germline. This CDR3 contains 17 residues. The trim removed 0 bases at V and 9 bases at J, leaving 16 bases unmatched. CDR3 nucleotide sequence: TGTGCCAGCAGCGTAGTGGGAACGGGAGGAATCCCCGGGACGCAGTATTTT. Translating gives CASSVVGTGGIPGTQYF.

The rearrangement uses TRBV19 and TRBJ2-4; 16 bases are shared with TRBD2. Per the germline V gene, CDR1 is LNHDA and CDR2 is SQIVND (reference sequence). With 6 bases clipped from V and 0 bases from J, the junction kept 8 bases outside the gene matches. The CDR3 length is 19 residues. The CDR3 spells CASRPSGLAGGLAKNIQYF. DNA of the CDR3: TGTGCCAGTAGACCCTCGGGACTAGCGGGAGGGCTAGCCAAAAACATTCAGTACTTC.

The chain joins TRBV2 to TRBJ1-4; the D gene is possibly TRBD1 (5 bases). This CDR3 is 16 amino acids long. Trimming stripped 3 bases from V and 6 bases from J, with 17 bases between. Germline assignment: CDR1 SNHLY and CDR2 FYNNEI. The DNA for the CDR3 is TGTGCCAGCAGTGATAATCCGGGACGGGGAGATGAAAAACTGTTTTTT. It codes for CASSDNPGRGDEKLFF.

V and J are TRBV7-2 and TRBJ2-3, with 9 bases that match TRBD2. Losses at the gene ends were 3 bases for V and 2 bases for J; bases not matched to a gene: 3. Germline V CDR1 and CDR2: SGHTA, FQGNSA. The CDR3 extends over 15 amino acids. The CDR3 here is CASSLIAGATDTQYF. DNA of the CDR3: TGTGCCAGCAGCTTGATAGCGGGGGCCACAGATACGCAGTATTTT.

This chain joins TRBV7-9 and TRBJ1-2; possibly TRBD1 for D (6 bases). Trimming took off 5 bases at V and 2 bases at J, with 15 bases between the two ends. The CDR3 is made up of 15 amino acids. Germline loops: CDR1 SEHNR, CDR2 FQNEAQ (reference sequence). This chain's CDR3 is CASSRGGTLNYGYTF. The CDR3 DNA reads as TGTGCCAGCAGCCGGGGGGGCACCCTCAACTATGGCTACACCTTC.

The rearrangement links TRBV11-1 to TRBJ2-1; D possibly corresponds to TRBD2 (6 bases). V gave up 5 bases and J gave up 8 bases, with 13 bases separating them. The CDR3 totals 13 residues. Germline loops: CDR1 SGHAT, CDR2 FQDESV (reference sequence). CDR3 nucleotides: TGTGCCAGCAGCCTTACCCGGGGGTATGAGCAGTTCTTC. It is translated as CASSLTRGYEQFF.

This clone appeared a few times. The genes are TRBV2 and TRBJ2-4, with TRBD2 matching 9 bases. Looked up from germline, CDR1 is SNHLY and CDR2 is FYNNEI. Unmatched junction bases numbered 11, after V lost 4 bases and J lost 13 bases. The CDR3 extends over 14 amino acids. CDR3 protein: CASSGRTSAKRQYF. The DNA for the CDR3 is TGTGCCAGCAGTGGACGGACTAGCGCGAAGAGACAGTACTTC.

CDR3 protein: CASSGPPGTGVDEQYF. In DNA form, the CDR3 reads TGTGCCAGCAGTGGACCCCCCGGGACAGGCGTTGACGAGCAGTACTTC. The J gene is TRBJ2-7, the V gene TRBV2; TRBD1 matches at 8 bases. This CDR3 is built from 16 residues. Germline V lookup: CDR1 SNHLY, CDR2 FYNNEI. V was pared by 4 bases and J by 5 bases, with 13 bases of the junction left unmatched.

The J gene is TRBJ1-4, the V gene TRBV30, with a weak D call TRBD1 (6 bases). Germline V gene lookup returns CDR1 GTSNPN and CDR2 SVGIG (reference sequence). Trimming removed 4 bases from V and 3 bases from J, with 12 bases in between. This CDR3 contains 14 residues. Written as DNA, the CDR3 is TGTGCCTGGACCCGGGACACCGCTAATGAAAAACTGTTTTTT. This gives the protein CAWTRDTANEKLFF.

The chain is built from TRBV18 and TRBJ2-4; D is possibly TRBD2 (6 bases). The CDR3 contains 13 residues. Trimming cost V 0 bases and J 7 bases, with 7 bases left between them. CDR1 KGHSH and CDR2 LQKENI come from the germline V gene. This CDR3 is CASSPPGGNIQYF. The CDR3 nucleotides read TGTGCCAGCTCACCACCAGGAGGGAACATTCAGTACTTC.

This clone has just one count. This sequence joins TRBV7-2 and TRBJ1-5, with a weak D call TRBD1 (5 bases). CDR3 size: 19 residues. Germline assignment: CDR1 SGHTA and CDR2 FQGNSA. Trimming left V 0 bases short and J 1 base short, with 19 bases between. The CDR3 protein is CASSLASGSRQISNQPQHF. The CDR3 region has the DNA TGTGCCAGCAGCTTAGCTTCAGGGTCGCGGCAGATCAGCAATCAGCCCCAGCATTTT.

CDR3 loop: CASSMGTGTSAPEQFF. The CDR3, as DNA: TGTGCCAGTAGTATGGGGACCGGGACTAGCGCCCCGGAGCAGTTCTTC. The V call is TRBV19, the J call TRBJ2-1; 10 bases agree with TRBD2. This CDR3 has 16 residues. V was clipped by 3 bases and J by 10 bases; unmatched bases: 12. Germline CDR1 reads LNHDA; CDR2 reads SQIVND (reference sequence).

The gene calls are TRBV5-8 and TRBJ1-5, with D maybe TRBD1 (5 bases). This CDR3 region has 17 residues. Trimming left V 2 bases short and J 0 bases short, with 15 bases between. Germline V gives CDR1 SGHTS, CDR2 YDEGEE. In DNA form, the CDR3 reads TGTGCCAGCAGCTTTATACGACAGACCCTTAGCAATCAGCCCCAGCATTTT. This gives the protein CASSFIRQTLSNQPQHF.

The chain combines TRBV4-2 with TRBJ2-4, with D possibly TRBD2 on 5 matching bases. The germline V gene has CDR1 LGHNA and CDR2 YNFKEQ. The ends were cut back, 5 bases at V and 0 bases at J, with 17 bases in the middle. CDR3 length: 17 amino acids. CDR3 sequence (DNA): TGTGCCAGCAGCTTTCCCCCCAGCGGACTAGCCAAAAACATTCAGTACTTC. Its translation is CASSFPPSGLAKNIQYF.

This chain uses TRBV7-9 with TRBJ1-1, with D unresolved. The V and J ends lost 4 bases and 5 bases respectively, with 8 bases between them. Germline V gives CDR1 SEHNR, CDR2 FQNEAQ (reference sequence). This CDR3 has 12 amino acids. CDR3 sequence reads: CASSSGWTEAFF. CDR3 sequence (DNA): TGTGCCAGCAGCTCCGGCTGGACTGAAGCTTTCTTT.

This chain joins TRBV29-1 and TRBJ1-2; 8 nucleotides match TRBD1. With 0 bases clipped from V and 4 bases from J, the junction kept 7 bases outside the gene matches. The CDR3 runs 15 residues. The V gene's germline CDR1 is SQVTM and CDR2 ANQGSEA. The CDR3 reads CSVEEGGDRPYGYTF. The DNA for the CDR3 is TGCAGCGTTGAAGAAGGGGGGGACAGGCCCTATGGCTACACCTTC.

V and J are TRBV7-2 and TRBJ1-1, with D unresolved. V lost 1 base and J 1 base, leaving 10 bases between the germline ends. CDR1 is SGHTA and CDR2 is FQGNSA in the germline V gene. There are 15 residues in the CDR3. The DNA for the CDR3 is TGTGCCAGCAGCTTAGGCGGCAGGCAGAACACTGAAGCTTTCTTT. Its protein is CASSLGGRQNTEAFF. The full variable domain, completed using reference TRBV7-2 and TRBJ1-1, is GAGVSQSPSNKVTEKGKDVELRCDPISGHTALYWYRQSLGQGLEFLIYFQGNSAPDKSGLPSDRFSAERTGGSVSTLTIQRTQQEDSAVYLCASSLGGRQNTEAFFGQGTRLTVV.

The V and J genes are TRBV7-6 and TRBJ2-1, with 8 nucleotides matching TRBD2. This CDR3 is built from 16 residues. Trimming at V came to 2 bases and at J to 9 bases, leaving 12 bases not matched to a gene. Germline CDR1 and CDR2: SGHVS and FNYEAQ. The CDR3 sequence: CASSLSSGGPLGEQFF. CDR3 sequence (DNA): TGTGCCAGCAGCTTATCGAGCGGGGGTCCCCTAGGTGAGCAGTTCTTC.

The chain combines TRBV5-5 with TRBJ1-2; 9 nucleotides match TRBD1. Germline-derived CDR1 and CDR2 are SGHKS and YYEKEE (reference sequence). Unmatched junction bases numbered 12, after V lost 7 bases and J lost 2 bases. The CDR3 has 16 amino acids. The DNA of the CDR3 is TGTGCCAGCTACAATCCGGGACAGGGATTAAACTATGGCTACACCTTC. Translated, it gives CASYNPGQGLNYGYTF.